This T cell receptor (beta chain) stems from a study of OX40 agonist ivuxolimab in advanced cancers. Across the whole study: Ivuxolimab, an agonist antibody against OX40 (CD134), was given to patients. Past anti-PD-1, anti-PD-L1 or anti-CTLA-4 therapy was accepted, and 40% to 45% had received some. Study results and caveats: Doses of 0.1 to 3.0 mg/kg were accompanied by clonal expansion of CD4+ and CD8+ blood T cells by week 6.

The germline gives CDR1 SEHNR, CDR2 FQNEAQ (reference sequence). Deletions cut 3 bases from V and 2 bases from J, with 4 bases between. The CDR3 spans 12 residues. This clone has only a few counts. Its cognate antigen is unknown. Baseline was the first blood sampling point, followed by cycle 4 day 1 and cycle 7 day 1. Repertoires were generated with immunoSEQ multiplex PCR, while TCRdb's copy carries only in-frame clones and drops some. The table has some 64,000 clones, approximately 90% seen once. The rearrangement uses TRBV7-9 and TRBJ1-1; D is unresolved. Sequences were derived from CD4+ or CD8+ T cells sorted from blood, sampled in a trial of the OX40 agonist ivuxolimab. The origin of this receptor is an adult with an advanced solid tumor such as melanoma, head and neck, liver or kidney cancer. This CDR3 reads CASSFGNTEAFF. The CDR3 DNA reads as TGTGCCAGCAGCTTCGGTAACACTGAAGCTTTCTTT.